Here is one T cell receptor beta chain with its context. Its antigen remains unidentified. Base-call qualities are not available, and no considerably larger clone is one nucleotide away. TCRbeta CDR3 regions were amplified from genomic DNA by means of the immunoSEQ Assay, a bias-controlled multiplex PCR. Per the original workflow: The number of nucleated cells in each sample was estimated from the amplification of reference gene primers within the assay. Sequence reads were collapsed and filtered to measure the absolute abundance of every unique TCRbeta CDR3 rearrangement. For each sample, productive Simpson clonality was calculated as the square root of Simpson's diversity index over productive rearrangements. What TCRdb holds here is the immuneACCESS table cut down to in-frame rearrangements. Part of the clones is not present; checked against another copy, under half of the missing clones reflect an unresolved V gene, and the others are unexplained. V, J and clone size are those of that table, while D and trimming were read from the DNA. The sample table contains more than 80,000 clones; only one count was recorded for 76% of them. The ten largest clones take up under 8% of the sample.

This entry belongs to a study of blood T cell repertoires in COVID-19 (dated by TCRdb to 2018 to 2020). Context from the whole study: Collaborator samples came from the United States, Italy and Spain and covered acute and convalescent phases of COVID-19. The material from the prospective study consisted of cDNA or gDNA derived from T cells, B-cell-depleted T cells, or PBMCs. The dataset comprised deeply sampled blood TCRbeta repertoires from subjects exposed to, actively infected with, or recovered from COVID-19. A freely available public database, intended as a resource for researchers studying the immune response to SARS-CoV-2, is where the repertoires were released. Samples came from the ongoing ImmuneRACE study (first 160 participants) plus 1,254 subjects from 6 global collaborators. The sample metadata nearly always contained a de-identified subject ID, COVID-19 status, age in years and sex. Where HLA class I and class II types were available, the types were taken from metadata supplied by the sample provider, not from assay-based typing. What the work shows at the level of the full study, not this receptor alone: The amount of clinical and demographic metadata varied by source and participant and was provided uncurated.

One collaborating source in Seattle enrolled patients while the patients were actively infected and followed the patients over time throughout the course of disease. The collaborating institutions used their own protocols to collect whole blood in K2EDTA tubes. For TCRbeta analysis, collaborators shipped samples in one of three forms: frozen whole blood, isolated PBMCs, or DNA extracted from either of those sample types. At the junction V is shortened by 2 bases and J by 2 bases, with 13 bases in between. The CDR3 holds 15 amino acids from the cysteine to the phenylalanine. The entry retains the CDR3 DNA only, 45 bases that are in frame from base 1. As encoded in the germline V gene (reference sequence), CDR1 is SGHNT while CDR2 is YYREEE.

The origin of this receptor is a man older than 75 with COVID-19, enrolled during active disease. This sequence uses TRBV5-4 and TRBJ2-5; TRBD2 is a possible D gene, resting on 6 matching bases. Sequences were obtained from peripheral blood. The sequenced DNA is TGTGCCAGCAGCTTCTCCGGGAGTGCTCAAGAGACCCAGTACTTC. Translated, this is CASSFSGSAQETQYF.